This TCR beta chain is drawn from a study of blood T cell repertoires in COVID-19. Background on the study: The analysed material was cDNA or gDNA that came from T cells, B-cell-depleted T cells, or PBMCs.

In terms of age and location, participants ranged from roughly 18 to 90 years and lived in about 25 US areas. Germline V gene lookup returns CDR1 MDHEN and CDR2 SYDVKM. Trimming removed 5 bases from V and 3 bases from J; junction bases left unmatched: 2. CDR3 length equals 15 residues. Data came from immunoSEQ multiplex PCR; TCRdb stores just in-frame clones and leaves some out. This table holds under 200,000 clones, over 75% found once. The material sequenced was PBMCs or T cells enriched from blood (not recorded which). The chain couples TRBV28 to TRBJ2-2; 11 positions agree with TRBD2. This TCR derives from a woman in her thirties or forties with acute COVID-19. This CDR3 reads CASSRLAGYTGELFF. CDR3 sequence (DNA): TGTGCCAGCAGTCGACTAGCGGGATACACCGGGGAGCTGTTTTTT. Combining the CDR3 with reference TRBV28 and TRBJ2-2 gives the whole variable domain DVKVTQSSRYLVKRTGEKVFLECVQDMDHENMFWYRQDPGLGLRLIYFSYDVKMKEKGDIPEGYSVSREKKERFSLILESASTNQTSMYLCASSRLAGYTGELFFGEGSRLTVL.